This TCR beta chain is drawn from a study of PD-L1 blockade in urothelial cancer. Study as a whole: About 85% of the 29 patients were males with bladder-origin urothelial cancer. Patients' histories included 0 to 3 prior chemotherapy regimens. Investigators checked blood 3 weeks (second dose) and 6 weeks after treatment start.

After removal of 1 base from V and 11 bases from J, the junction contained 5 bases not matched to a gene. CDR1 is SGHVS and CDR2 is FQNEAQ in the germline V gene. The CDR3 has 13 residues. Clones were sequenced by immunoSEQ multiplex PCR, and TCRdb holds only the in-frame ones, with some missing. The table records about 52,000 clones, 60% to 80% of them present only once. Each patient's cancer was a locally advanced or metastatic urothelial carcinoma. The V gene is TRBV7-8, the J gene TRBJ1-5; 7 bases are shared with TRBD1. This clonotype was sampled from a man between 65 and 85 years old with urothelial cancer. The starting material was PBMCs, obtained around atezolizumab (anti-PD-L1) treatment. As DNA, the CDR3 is TGTGCCAGCAGCTTAGGGAAGGGGACAGCCCAGCATTTT. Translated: CASSLGKGTAQHF.